These 31 T cell receptor beta chains share one sample of origin, sequenced in a study of blood T cell repertoires in COVID-19. Profiled with immunoSEQ multiplex PCR; TCRdb holds only in-frame clones, not every one. The sample records some 310,000 clones, more than 75% being singletons. Sequencing was done on a sample of peripheral blood. The receptors stem from a man aged 45 to 65 with active or convalescent COVID-19.

With regard to this clone: The identical CDR3 is also encoded by other nucleotide sequences in the sample. V usage is TRBV5-6 and J usage is TRBJ1-5; D remains unclear. Between the trimmed V and J ends, which lost 2 bases and 2 bases, there was a span of 5 bases. Germline CDR1 and CDR2: SGHDT and YYEEEE. The CDR3 totals 13 residues. The CDR3 sequence: CASSLRGNQPQHF. The CDR3, as DNA: TGTGCCAGCAGCTTACGGGGCAATCAGCCCCAGCATTTT.

The V call is TRBV18, the J call TRBJ1-5, with a possible D match to TRBD1 (6 bases). Trimming removed 2 bases from V and 0 bases from J, with 17 bases in between. CDR1 and CDR2 (germline): KGHSH, LQKENI. The CDR3 totals 18 residues. CDR3 nucleotides: TGTGCCAGCTCACCATCAACGGGGACACCCCTTAGCAATCAGCCCCAGCATTTT. Translating gives CASSPSTGTPLSNQPQHF. The variable domain in full, with the rest retrieved from reference TRBV18 and TRBJ1-5, is NAGVMQNPRHLVRRRGQEARLRCSPMKGHSHVYWYRQLPEEGLKFMVYLQKENIIDESGMPKERFSAEFPKEGPSILRIQQVVRGDSAAYFCASSPSTGTPLSNQPQHFGDGTRLSIL.

V usage is TRBV30 and J usage is TRBJ1-6, with 8 bases identical to TRBD1. Germline CDR1 reads GTSNPN; CDR2 reads SVGIG (reference sequence). The CDR3 totals 12 residues. V lost 8 bases to trimming and J lost 7 bases; unmatched junction nucleotides: 4. The CDR3: CAGQGLNSPLHF. CDR3 sequence (DNA): TGTGCCGGACAGGGTTTGAATTCACCCCTCCACTTT. The full variable domain, completed using reference TRBV30 and TRBJ1-6, is SQTIHQWPATLVQPVGSPLSLECTVEGTSNPNLYWYRQAAGRGLQLLFYSVGIGQISSEVPQNLSASRPQDRQFILSSKKLLLSDSGFYLCAGQGLNSPLHFGNGTRLTVT.

The chain employs TRBV28 and TRBJ1-6; D call uncertain. Germline V gene lookup returns CDR1 MDHEN and CDR2 SYDVKM. The germline V and J ends were trimmed by 10 bases and 5 bases, with 18 bases remaining between them. The CDR3 has 15 residues. CDR3 in amino acids: CATTPFRRDNSPLHF. CDR3 bases: TGTGCCACAACACCATTTAGACGGGATAATTCACCCCTCCACTTT. The full variable domain, completed using reference TRBV28 and TRBJ1-6, is DVKVTQSSRYLVKRTGEKVFLECVQDMDHENMFWYRQDPGLGLRLIYFSYDVKMKEKGDIPEGYSVSREKKERFSLILESASTNQTSMYLCATTPFRRDNSPLHFGNGTRLTVT.

This chain links TRBV5-1 with TRBJ2-3, with 7 nucleotides matching TRBD1. The CDR3 contains 15 residues. Germline-derived CDR1 and CDR2 are SGHRS and YFSETQ. Trimming at V came to 1 base and at J to 2 bases, leaving 4 bases not matched to a gene. The CDR3, as DNA: TGCGCCAGCAGCTTGAATACAGGGGCCACAGATACGCAGTATTTT. This sequence encodes CASSLNTGATDTQYF.

The genes are TRBV29-1 and TRBJ1-4; D not certain. Germline V gene data show CDR1 as SQVTM and CDR2 as ANQGSEA. Deletions cut 6 bases from V and 7 bases from J, with 18 bases between. The CDR3 totals 14 residues. The DNA for the CDR3 is TGCAGCGTCTATAAACGATCCCCTCCTGAAAAACTGTTTTTT. Translation gives CSVYKRSPPEKLFF.

The rearrangement links TRBV11-2 to TRBJ2-1; D is ambiguous. This CDR3 region has 13 residues. The germline V gene encodes CDR1 SGHAT and CDR2 FQNNGV. V was cut by 0 bases and J by 7 bases, with 7 bases left in between. The CDR3 bases are TGTGCCAGCAGCTTAGATTCGTCTAATGAGCAGTTCTTC. Translating gives CASSLDSSNEQFF.

On this clone itself: The sample contains more than one DNA sequence encoding this CDR3. This chain joins TRBV6-5 and TRBJ1-1, with D possibly TRBD1 on 6 matching bases. The CDR3 extends over 14 amino acids. Germline V gene data show CDR1 as MNHEY and CDR2 as SVGAGI. With 3 bases removed from V and 1 base from J, the gap between germline ends came to 9 bases. The CDR3 is CASSYSRGNTEAFF. In nucleotides, the CDR3 is TGTGCCAGCAGTTATTCCAGGGGGAACACTGAAGCTTTCTTT.

V gene TRBV23-1 combines with J gene TRBJ1-1, with 8 bases lining up with TRBD1. TRBV23-1 has ORF status, its function being uncertain. The CDR3 is 20 amino acids. The V and J ends lost 2 bases and 0 bases, in that order; junction bases with no gene match: 17. The CDR3 is CASSQPARTGRERMNTEAFF. CDR3 in DNA: TGCGCCAGCAGTCAACCCGCCCGGACAGGGAGGGAGAGGATGAACACTGAAGCTTTCTTT.

J is TRBJ2-3 and V is TRBV6-6; a weak D match, TRBD2 (6 bases). The V gene lost 6 bases and the J gene lost 3 bases, with 13 bases spanning the gap. CDR1 is MNHNY and CDR2 is SVGAGI in the germline V gene (reference sequence). The CDR3 has 14 residues. CDR3 bases: TGTGCCAGCAGGGTCCTGGGGGGAACAGATACGCAGTATTTT. Its translation: CASRVLGGTDTQYF.

The CDR3 coding sequence is TGTGCCAGCGAAACAGCCTACGAGCAGTACTTC. Translated, it gives CASETAYEQYF. V is TRBV6-5 and J is TRBJ2-7, with D unresolved. The CDR3 has 11 residues. Germline CDR1 and CDR2: MNHEY and SVGAGI. Trimming took 8 bases from V and 2 from J, leaving 7 bases between them.

The chain uses TRBV15 and TRBJ2-1; no clear D gene. The CDR3 totals 13 residues. Germline CDR1 and CDR2: LNHNV and YYDKDF (reference sequence). Trimming took off 1 base at V and 6 bases at J, with 7 bases between the two ends. This chain's CDR3 is CATSRGGFNEQFF. The CDR3 coding sequence is TGTGCCACCAGCAGAGGAGGCTTCAATGAGCAGTTCTTC.

The J gene is TRBJ1-1, the V gene TRBV4-2; the D is unclear. Germline CDR1 is LGHNA and CDR2 is YNFKEQ. The V end lost 0 bases, the J end lost 3 bases, and 8 bases lay between the germline ends. This CDR3 contains 14 residues. CDR3 bases: TGTGCCAGCAGCCAAGAAAGGGAGTACACTGAAGCTTTCTTT. Its protein is CASSQEREYTEAFF.

The chain is built from TRBV6-5 and TRBJ2-7, with TRBD1 matching 9 bases. Germline trimming cut 6 bases from V and 0 bases from J; bases unmatched to any gene: 3. Germline CDR1 is MNHEY and CDR2 is SVGAGI. CDR3 length: 14 amino acids. CDR3 in DNA: TGTGCCAGCAGGGGACAGGGTCTCTCCTACGAGCAGTACTTC. This translates into CASRGQGLSYEQYF.

This clone has more than one count but fewer than ten. This rearrangement joins TRBV7-9 to TRBJ1-6; a weak D match, TRBD1 (5 bases). V gave up 1 base and J gave up 10 bases, with 8 bases separating them. The CDR3 spans 13 residues. Germline values: CDR1 SEHNR, CDR2 FQNEAQ (reference sequence). CDR3 nucleotides: TGTGCCAGCAGCTTAGAGGGACTCTCACCCCTCCACTTT. It is translated as CASSLEGLSPLHF.

V is TRBV6-1 and J is TRBJ1-3; unclear D gene. The germline V gene has CDR1 MNHNS and CDR2 SASEGT. The CDR3 runs to 14 residues. The V and J ends lost 5 bases and 1 base respectively, with 9 bases between them. The CDR3 sequence is CASSTRGSGNTIYF. CDR3 DNA sequence: TGTGCCAGCAGTACGCGGGGTTCTGGAAACACCATATATTTT.

The chain combines TRBV28 with TRBJ1-2; 8 bases agree with TRBD1. The CDR3 consists of 15 residues. CDR1 is MDHEN, CDR2 SYDVKM, per germline. The ends lost 5 bases at V and 4 bases at J; junction bases unmatched: 9. The CDR3 DNA follows: TGTGCCAGCAGTCCTGGGGACCAGGGGGCCTATGGCTACACCTTC. The encoded protein is CASSPGDQGAYGYTF.

This clone was picked up a small number of times. The chain recombines TRBV28 with TRBJ1-4; D is unresolved. CDR3 length equals 14 residues. With 1 base removed from V and 8 bases from J, the gap between germline ends came to 11 bases. From germline, CDR1 is MDHEN and CDR2 SYDVKM. CDR3 nucleotide sequence: TGTGCCAGCAGTTTATACCCCTTCGGGGAAAAACTGTTTTTT. Translating gives CASSLYPFGEKLFF.

J is TRBJ1-3 and V is TRBV5-1; weak D call: TRBD1 (5 bases). V was pared by 3 bases and J by 0 bases, with 7 bases between. This CDR3 is built from 14 residues. CDR1 SGHRS and CDR2 YFSETQ come from the germline V gene. Here the CDR3 DNA reads TGCGCCAGCAGCTCGACAGTCTCTGGAAACACCATATATTTT. Its translation: CASSSTVSGNTIYF. The variable domain in full, completed from reference TRBV5-1 and TRBJ1-3, reads KAGVTQTPRYLIKTRGQQVTLSCSPISGHRSVSWYQQTPGQGLQFLFEYFSETQRNKGNFPGRFSGRQFSNSRSEMNVSTLELGDSALYLCASSSTVSGNTIYFGEGSWLTVV.

V and J are TRBV5-1 and TRBJ2-1; the match to TRBD1 covers 9 bases. The J segment lost 0 bases and the V segment lost 3 bases, leaving 13 bases of the junction unmatched. This CDR3 region has 19 residues. Germline CDR1 is SGHRS and CDR2 is YFSETQ. CDR3 sequence: CASSYRQGGPPSSYNEQFF. CDR3 nucleotide sequence: TGCGCCAGCAGCTATCGACAGGGGGGCCCCCCCAGCTCCTACAATGAGCAGTTCTTC. Supplemented by reference TRBV5-1 and TRBJ2-1, the full variable domain reads KAGVTQTPRYLIKTRGQQVTLSCSPISGHRSVSWYQQTPGQGLQFLFEYFSETQRNKGNFPGRFSGRQFSNSRSEMNVSTLELGDSALYLCASSYRQGGPPSSYNEQFFGPGTRLTVL.

The table lists this clone with a count of one. The chain is built from TRBV5-1 and TRBJ2-3; 8 nucleotides line up with TRBD1. V dropped 4 bases and J dropped 6; count of bases not matched to a gene: 10. This CDR3 has 15 residues. The germline V gene has CDR1 SGHRS and CDR2 YFSETQ. For the CDR3, the DNA is TGCGCCAGCAGCCGGGGGTCAGGGGGCCCTGATACGCAGTATTTT. It yields the protein CASSRGSGGPDTQYF.

The rearrangement joins TRBV5-1 to TRBJ2-2; 7 bases map to TRBD2. The CDR3 covers 16 residues. The V and J ends lost 3 bases and 2 bases, in that order; junction bases with no gene match: 7. Per germline, CDR1 SGHRS and CDR2 YFSETQ. The CDR3 is CASSSRGGGNTGELFF. The CDR3 nucleotides are TGCGCCAGCAGCTCCCGTGGGGGGGGAAACACCGGGGAGCTGTTTTTT.

This clone was seen a single time. The CDR3 loop is CASSFLGSGFHSPLHF. DNA of the CDR3: TGCGCCAGCAGCTTCTTGGGATCAGGGTTTCATTCACCCCTCCACTTT. The chain is built from TRBV5-1 and TRBJ1-6, with TRBD1 as a possible D gene (5 bases). The V and J ends lost 2 bases and 8 bases respectively, with 17 bases between them. CDR1 is SGHRS and CDR2 is YFSETQ in the germline V gene. The CDR3 runs 16 residues.

The V and J genes are TRBV4-3 and TRBJ1-1, with D hard to call. The CDR3 totals 17 residues. Germline V CDR1 and CDR2: LGHNA, YSLEER. Trimming removed 1 base from V and 1 base from J, with 16 bases in between. The CDR3 nucleotides read TGCGCCAGCAGCCAAGGAACGACATTTCCTCCGAACACTGAAGCTTTCTTT. This encodes CASSQGTTFPPNTEAFF.

The chain combines TRBV10-2 with TRBJ2-3; 8 nucleotides line up with TRBD2. V lost 6 bases, J lost 9 bases, and 14 bases stayed unmatched. Germline V gene sequence: CDR1 WSHSY, CDR2 SAAADI. The CDR3 loop spans 15 amino acids. The CDR3 DNA reads as TGCGCCAGCAGACACGGACTAGCCATGGATGGCACGCAGTATTTT. As protein: CASRHGLAMDGTQYF.

The chain joins TRBV11-3 to TRBJ2-3; possibly TRBD1 for D (5 bases). CDR3 size: 13 residues. The germline V gene has CDR1 SGHNT and CDR2 YENEEA. V lost 5 bases to trimming and J lost 6 bases, with 12 bases between them. The CDR3 loop is CASSTQGTDTQYF. The CDR3 DNA sequence: TGTGCCAGCAGCACTCAGGGAACCGATACGCAGTATTTT.

The rearrangement uses TRBV24-1 and TRBJ1-1; D might be TRBD1 (6 bases). This CDR3 spans 15 amino acids. CDR1 and CDR2 from the germline V gene are KGHDR and SFDVKD. Trimming removed 5 bases from V and 1 base from J, with 13 bases in between. CDR3 in amino acids: CATSAADSANTEAFF. CDR3 bases: TGTGCCACCAGTGCCGCGGACAGTGCGAACACTGAAGCTTTCTTT.

A single count supports this clone. V gene TRBV6-5 combines with J gene TRBJ2-3, with 7 bases matching TRBD2. Germline V CDR1 and CDR2: MNHEY, SVGAGI. With 0 bases clipped from V and 1 base from J, the junction kept 4 bases outside the gene matches. The CDR3 length is 16 residues. The CDR3, as DNA: TGTGCCAGCAGTTACTCGTCGGGAGGAGGCACAGATACGCAGTATTTT. This codes for CASSYSSGGGTDTQYF.

The chain links TRBV12-3 or TRBV12-4 to TRBJ1-1; D is undetermined. V was pared by 11 bases and J by 1 base, with 11 bases between. The CDR3 loop spans 12 amino acids. CDR3 nucleotides: TGTGCCGTACGGGAGGGGAACACTGAAGCTTTCTTT. Translated: CAVREGNTEAFF.

The chain joins TRBV28 to TRBJ1-5; 7 positions match TRBD1. V shed 5 bases and J 5 bases; nucleotides not matched to a gene: 12. The CDR3 covers 16 residues. Looked up from germline, CDR1 is MDHEN and CDR2 is SYDVKM. The CDR3 sequence is CASSPLGQGDYQPQHF. The CDR3 bases are TGTGCCAGCAGTCCTCTGGGGCAGGGGGATTATCAGCCCCAGCATTTT.

The J gene is TRBJ1-5, the V gene TRBV7-8; D gene uncertain. Deletions cut 2 bases from V and 2 bases from J, with 10 bases between. In germline, CDR1 is SGHVS, CDR2 FQNEAQ. The CDR3 runs to 15 residues. For the CDR3, the DNA is TGTGCCAGCAGCTTACGGGAAGAGGGCAATCAGCCCCAGCATTTT. It is translated as CASSLREEGNQPQHF.